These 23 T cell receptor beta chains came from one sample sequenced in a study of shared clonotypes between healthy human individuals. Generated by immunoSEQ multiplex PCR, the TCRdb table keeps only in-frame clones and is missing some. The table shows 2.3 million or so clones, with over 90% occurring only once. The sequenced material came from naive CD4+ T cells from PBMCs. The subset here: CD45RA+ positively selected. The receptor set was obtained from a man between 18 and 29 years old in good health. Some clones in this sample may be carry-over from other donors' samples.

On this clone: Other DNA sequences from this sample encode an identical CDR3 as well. The CDR3 reads CASSPHTDTQYF. For the CDR3, the DNA is TGTGCCAGCAGCCCGCACACAGATACGCAGTATTTT. The J gene is TRBJ2-3, the V gene TRBV7-2; D is uncertain. The length of the CDR3 is 12 residues. V lost 5 bases and J 2 bases, leaving 5 bases between the germline ends. Germline V lookup: CDR1 SGHTA, CDR2 FQGNSA.

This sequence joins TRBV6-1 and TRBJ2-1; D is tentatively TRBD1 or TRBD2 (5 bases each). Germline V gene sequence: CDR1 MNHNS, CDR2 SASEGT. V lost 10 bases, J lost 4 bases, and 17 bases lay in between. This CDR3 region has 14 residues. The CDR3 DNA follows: TGTGCCAACAGACAGAGCCTAGCTTACAATGAGCAGTTCTTC. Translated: CANRQSLAYNEQFF.

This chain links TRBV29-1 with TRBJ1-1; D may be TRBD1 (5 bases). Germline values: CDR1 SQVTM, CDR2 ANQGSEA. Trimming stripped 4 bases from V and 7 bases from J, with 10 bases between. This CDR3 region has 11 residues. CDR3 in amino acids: CSVAGTHEAFF. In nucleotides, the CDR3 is TGCAGCGTTGCAGGGACTCATGAAGCTTTCTTT.

The CDR3 here is CASSPLVRARGDTQYF. The DNA for the CDR3 is TGTGCCAGCAGCCCCCTGGTGCGGGCGAGAGGAGATACGCAGTATTTT. This chain links TRBV7-8 with TRBJ2-3; perhaps TRBD2 as D (5 bases). Germline CDR1 SGHVS, CDR2 FQNEAQ. With 5 bases removed from V and 5 bases from J, the gap between germline ends came to 20 bases. This CDR3 is 16 amino acids long.

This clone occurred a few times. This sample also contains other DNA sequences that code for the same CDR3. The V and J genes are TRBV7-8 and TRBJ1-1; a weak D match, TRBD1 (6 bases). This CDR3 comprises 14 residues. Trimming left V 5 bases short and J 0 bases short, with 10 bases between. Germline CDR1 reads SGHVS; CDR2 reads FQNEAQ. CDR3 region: CASSPGQLNTEAFF. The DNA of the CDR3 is TGTGCCAGCAGCCCCGGACAGTTGAACACTGAAGCTTTCTTT. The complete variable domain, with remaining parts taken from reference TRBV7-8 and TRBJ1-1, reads GAGVSQSPRYKVAKRGQDVALRCDPISGHVSLFWYQQALGQGPEFLTYFQNEAQLDKSGLPSDRFFAERPEGSVSTLKIQRTQQEDSAVYLCASSPGQLNTEAFFGQGTRLTVV.

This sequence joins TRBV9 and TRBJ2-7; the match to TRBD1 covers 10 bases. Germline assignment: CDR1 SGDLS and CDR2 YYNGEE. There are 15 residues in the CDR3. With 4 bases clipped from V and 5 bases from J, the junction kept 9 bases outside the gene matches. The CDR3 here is CASSSRGTGDNEQYF. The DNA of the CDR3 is TGTGCCAGCAGCTCCCGGGGGACAGGGGATAACGAGCAGTACTTC.

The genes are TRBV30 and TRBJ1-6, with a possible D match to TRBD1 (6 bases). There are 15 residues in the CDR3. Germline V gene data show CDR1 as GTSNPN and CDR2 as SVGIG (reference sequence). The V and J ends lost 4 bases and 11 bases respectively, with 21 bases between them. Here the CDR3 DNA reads TGTGCCTGGACTAACCCGGGACACCCTGGCGCACCCCTCCACTTT. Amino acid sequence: CAWTNPGHPGAPLHF.

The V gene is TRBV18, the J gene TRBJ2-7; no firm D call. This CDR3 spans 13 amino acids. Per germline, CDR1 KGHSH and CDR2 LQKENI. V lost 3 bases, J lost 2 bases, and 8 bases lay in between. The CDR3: CASSPAETYEQYF. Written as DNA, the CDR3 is TGTGCCAGCTCACCGGCAGAAACCTACGAGCAGTACTTC. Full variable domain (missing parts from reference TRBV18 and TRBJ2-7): NAGVMQNPRHLVRRRGQEARLRCSPMKGHSHVYWYRQLPEEGLKFMVYLQKENIIDESGMPKERFSAEFPKEGPSILRIQQVVRGDSAAYFCASSPAETYEQYFGPGTRLTVT.

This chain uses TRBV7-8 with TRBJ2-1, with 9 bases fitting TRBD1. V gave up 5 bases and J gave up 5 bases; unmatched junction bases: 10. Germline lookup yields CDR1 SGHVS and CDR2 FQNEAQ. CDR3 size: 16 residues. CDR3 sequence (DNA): TGTGCCAGCAGCGGCCGTTTACAGGGGGCCGACAATGAGCAGTTCTTC. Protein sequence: CASSGRLQGADNEQFF.

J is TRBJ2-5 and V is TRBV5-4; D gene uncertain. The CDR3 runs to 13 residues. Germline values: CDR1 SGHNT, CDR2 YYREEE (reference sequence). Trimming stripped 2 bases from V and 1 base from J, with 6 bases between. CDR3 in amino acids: CASSFDTQETQYF. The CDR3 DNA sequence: TGTGCCAGCAGCTTTGACACCCAAGAGACCCAGTACTTC.

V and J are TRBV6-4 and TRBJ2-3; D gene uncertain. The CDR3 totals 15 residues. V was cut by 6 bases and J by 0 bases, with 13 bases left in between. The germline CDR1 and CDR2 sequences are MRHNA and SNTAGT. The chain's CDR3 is CASSTILWSTDTQYF. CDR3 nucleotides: TGTGCCAGCAGCACTATCCTCTGGAGCACAGATACGCAGTATTTT.

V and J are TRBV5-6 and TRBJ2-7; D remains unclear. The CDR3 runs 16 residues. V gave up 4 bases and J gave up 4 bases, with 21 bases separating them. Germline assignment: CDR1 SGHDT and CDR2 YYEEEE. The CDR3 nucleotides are TGTGCCAGCAGCCAAACTGGTTTAGGGCTAGGATACGAGCAGTACTTC. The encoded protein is CASSQTGLGLGYEQYF.

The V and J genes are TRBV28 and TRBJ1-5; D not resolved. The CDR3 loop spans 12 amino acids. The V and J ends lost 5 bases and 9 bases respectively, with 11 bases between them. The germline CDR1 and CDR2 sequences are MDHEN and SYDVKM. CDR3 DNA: TGTGCCAGCAGTCTTTCCTGGGGGCCCCAGCATTTT. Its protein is CASSLSWGPQHF. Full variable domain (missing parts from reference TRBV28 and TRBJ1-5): DVKVTQSSRYLVKRTGEKVFLECVQDMDHENMFWYRQDPGLGLRLIYFSYDVKMKEKGDIPEGYSVSREKKERFSLILESASTNQTSMYLCASSLSWGPQHFGDGTRLSIL.

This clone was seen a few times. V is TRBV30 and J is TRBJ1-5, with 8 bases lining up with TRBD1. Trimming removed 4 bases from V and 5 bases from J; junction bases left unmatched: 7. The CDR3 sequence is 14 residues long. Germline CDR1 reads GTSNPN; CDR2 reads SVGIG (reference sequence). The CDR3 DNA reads TGTGCCTGGACCCCGGACAGGGACTATCAGCCCCAGCATTTT. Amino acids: CAWTPDRDYQPQHF.

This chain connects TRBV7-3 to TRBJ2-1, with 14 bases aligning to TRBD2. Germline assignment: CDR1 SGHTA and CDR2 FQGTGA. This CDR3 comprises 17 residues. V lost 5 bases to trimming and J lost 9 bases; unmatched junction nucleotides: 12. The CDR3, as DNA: TGTGCCAGCAGCCCTACCGGGACTAGCGGGAGCTTAGGTGAGCAGTTCTTC. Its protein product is CASSPTGTSGSLGEQFF. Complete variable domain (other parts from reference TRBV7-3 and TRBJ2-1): GAGVSQTPSNKVTEKGKYVELRCDPISGHTALYWYRQSLGQGPEFLIYFQGTGAADDSGLPNDRFFAVRPEGSVSTLKIQRTERGDSAVYLCASSPTGTSGSLGEQFFGPGTRLTVL.

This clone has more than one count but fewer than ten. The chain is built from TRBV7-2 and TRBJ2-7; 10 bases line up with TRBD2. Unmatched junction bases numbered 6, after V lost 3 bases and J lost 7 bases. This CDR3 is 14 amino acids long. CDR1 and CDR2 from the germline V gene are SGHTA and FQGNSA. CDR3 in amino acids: CASSLLAGDKEQYF. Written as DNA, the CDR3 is TGTGCCAGCAGCTTGCTAGCGGGAGACAAAGAGCAGTACTTC.

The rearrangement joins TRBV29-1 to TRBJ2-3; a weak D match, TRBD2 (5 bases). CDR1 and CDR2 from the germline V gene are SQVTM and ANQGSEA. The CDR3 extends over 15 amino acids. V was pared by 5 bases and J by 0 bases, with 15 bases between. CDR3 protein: CSVRFGITSTDTQYF. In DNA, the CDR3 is TGCAGCGTTAGGTTCGGGATTACTAGCACAGATACGCAGTATTTT.

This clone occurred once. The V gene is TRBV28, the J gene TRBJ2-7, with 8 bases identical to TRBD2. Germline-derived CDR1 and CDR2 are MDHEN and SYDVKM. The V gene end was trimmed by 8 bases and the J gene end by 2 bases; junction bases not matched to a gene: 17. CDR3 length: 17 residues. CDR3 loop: CASGYAPMAGGTYEQYF. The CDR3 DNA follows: TGTGCCAGCGGTTACGCCCCTATGGCGGGAGGCACCTACGAGCAGTACTTC. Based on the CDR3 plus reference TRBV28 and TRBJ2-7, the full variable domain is DVKVTQSSRYLVKRTGEKVFLECVQDMDHENMFWYRQDPGLGLRLIYFSYDVKMKEKGDIPEGYSVSREKKERFSLILESASTNQTSMYLCASGYAPMAGGTYEQYFGPGTRLTVT.

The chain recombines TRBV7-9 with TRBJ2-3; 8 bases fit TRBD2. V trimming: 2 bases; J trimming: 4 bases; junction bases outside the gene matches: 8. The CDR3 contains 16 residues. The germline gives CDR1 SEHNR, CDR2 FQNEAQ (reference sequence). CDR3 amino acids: CASSLSYAGGPDTQYF. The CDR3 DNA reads TGTGCCAGCAGCTTAAGTTATGCGGGAGGACCAGATACGCAGTATTTT.

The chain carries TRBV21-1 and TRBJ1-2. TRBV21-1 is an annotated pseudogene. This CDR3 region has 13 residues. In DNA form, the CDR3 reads TGTGCCAGCAGCAAAGTCGGGGGGTATGGCTACACCTTC. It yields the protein CASSKVGGYGYTF.

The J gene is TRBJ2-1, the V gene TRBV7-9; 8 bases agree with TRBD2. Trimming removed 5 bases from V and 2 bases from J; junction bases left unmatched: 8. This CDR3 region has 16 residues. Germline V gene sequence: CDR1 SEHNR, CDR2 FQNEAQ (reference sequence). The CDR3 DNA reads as TGTGCCAGCAGCAGTCGAGCGGGGGTAACCTACAATGAGCAGTTCTTC. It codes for CASSSRAGVTYNEQFF.

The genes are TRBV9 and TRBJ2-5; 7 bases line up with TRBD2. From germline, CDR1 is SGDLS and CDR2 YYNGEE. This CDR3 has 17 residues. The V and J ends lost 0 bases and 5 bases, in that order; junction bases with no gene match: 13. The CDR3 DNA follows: TGTGCCAGCAGCGTAGGGGTTGGTGGGAGGGCCGTTGAGACCCAGTACTTC. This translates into CASSVGVGGRAVETQYF. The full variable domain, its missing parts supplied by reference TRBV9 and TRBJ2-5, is DSGVTQTPKHLITATGQRVTLRCSPRSGDLSVYWYQQSLDQGLQFLIQYYNGEERAKGNILERFSAQQFPDLHSELNLSSLELGDSALYFCASSVGVGGRAVETQYFGPGTRLLVL.

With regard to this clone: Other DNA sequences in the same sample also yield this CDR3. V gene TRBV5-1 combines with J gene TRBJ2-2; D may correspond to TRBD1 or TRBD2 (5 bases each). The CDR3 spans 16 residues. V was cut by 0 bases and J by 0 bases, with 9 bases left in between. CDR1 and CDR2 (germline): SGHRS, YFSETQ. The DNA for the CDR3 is TGCGCCAGCAGCTTGGTTGGGGGATCGAACACCGGGGAGCTGTTTTTT. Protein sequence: CASSLVGGSNTGELFF.